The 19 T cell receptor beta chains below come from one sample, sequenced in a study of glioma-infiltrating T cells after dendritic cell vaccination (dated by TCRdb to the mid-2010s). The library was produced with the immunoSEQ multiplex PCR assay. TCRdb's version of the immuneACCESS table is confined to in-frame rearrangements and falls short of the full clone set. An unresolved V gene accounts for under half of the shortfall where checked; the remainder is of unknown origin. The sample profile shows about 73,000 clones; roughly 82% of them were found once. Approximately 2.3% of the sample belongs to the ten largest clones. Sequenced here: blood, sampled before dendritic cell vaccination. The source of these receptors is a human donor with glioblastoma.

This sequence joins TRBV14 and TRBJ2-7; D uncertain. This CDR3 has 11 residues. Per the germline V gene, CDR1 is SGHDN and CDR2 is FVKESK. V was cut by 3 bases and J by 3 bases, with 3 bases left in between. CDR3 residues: CASSQYYEQYF. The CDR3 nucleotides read TGTGCCAGCAGCCAGTACTACGAGCAGTACTTC.

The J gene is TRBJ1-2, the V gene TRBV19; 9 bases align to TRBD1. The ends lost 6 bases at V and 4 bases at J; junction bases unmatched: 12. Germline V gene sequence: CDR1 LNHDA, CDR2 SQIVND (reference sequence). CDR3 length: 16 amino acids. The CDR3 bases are TGTGCCAGTAGCCATCCGGGACAGGGTTTCATCTATGGCTACACCTTC. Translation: CASSHPGQGFIYGYTF.

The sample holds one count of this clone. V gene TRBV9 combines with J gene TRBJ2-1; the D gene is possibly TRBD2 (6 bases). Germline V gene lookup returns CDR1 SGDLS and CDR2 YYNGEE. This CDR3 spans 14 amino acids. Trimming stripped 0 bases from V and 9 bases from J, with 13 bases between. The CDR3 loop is CASSVVMGGGEQFF. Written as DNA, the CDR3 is TGTGCCAGCAGCGTAGTAATGGGGGGTGGTGAGCAGTTCTTC.

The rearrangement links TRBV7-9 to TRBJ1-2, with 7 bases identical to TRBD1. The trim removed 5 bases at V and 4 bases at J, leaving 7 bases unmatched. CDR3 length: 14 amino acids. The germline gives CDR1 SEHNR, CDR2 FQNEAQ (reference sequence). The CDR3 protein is CASSLDDRVYGYTF. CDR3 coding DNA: TGTGCCAGCAGCCTCGATGACAGGGTCTATGGCTACACCTTC.

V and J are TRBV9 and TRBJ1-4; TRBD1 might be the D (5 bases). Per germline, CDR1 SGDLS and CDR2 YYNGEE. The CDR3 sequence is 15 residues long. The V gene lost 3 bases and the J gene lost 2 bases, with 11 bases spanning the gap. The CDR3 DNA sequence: TGTGCCAGCAGCGCCGGGGGGAACACTAATGAAAAACTGTTTTTT. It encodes CASSAGGNTNEKLFF.

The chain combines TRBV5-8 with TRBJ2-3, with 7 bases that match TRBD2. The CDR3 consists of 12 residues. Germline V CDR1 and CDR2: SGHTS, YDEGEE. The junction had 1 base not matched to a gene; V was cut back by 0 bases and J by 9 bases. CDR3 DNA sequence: TGTGCCAGCAGCTTGGACGGGGGGACGCAGTATTTT. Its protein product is CASSLDGGTQYF. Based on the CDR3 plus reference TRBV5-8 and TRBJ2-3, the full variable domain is EAGVTQSPTHLIKTRGQQATLRCSPISGHTSVYWYQQALGLGLQFLLWYDEGEERNRGNFPPRFSGRQFPNYSSELNVNALELEDSALYLCASSLDGGTQYFGPGTRLTVL.

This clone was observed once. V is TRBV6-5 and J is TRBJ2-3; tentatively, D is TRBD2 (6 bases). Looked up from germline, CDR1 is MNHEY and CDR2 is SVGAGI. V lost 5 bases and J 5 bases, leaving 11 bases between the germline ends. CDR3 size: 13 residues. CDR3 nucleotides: TGTGCCAGCAGTGCGACGGGGGAAGATACGCAGTATTTT. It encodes CASSATGEDTQYF.

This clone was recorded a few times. The CDR3 sequence is CASSTTGTGNTEAFF. The CDR3 DNA reads TGTGCCAGCAGCACAACCGGGACAGGGAACACTGAAGCTTTCTTT. The V and J genes are TRBV7-9 and TRBJ1-1, with TRBD1 matching 8 bases. The CDR3 runs to 15 residues. Germline-derived CDR1 and CDR2 are SEHNR and FQNEAQ (reference sequence). The J segment lost 1 base and the V segment lost 5 bases, leaving 6 bases of the junction unmatched.

The chain's CDR3 is CASIPGQGVTEAFF. The CDR3 coding sequence is TGTGCCAGCATCCCGGGACAGGGGGTAACTGAAGCTTTCTTT. This rearrangement joins TRBV6-1 to TRBJ1-1; 11 positions agree with TRBD1. The germline gives CDR1 MNHNS, CDR2 SASEGT. The CDR3 is 14 amino acids. Trimming at V came to 7 bases and at J to 5 bases, leaving 6 bases not matched to a gene.

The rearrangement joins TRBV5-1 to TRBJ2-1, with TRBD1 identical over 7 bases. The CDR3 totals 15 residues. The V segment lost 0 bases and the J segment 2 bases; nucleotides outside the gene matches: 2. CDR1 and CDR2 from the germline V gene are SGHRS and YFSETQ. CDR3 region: CASSLGDRAYNEQFF. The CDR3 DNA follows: TGCGCCAGCAGCTTGGGCGACAGGGCCTACAATGAGCAGTTCTTC.

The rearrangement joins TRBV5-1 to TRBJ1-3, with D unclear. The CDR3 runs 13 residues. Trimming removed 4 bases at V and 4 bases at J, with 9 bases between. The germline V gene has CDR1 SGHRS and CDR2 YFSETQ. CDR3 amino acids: CASSREQGNTIYF. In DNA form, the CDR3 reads TGCGCCAGCAGCAGAGAACAGGGAAACACCATATATTTT.

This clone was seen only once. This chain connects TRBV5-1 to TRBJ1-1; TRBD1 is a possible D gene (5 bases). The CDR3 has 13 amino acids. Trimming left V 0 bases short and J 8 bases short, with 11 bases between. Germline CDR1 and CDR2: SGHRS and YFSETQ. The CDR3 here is CASSLAGQGEAFF. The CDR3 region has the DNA TGCGCCAGCAGCTTGGCCGGCCAGGGAGAAGCTTTCTTT.

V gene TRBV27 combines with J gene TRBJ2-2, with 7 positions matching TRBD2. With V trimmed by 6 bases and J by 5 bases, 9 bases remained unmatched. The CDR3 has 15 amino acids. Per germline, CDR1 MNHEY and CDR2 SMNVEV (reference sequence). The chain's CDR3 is CASSRGTTITGELFF. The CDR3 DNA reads TGTGCCAGCAGCCGCGGGACTACCATAACCGGGGAGCTGTTTTTT.

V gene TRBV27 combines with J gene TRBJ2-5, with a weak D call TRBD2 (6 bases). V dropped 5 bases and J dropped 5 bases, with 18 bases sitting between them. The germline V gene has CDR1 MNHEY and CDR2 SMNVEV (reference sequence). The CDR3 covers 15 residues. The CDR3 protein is CASSRKIDGGETQYF. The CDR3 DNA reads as TGTGCCAGCAGTCGCAAAATCGACGGAGGGGAGACCCAGTACTTC.

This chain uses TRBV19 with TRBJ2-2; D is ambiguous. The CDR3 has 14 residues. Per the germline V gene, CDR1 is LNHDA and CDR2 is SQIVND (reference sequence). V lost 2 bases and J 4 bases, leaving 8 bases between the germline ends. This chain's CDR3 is CASSILSGTGELFF. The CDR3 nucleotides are TGTGCCAGTAGTATATTGTCCGGCACCGGGGAGCTGTTTTTT.

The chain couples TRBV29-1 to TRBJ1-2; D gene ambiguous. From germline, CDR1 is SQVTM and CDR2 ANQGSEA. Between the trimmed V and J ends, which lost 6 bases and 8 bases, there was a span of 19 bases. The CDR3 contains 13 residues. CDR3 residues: CSVTHSGFRGYTF. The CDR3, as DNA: TGCAGCGTCACCCATTCGGGGTTTAGAGGCTACACCTTC.

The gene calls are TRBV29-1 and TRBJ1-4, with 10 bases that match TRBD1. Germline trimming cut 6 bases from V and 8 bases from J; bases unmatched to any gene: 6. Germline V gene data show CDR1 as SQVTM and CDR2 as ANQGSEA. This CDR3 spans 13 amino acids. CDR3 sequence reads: CSVDRGRGEKLFF. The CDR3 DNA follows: TGCAGCGTCGACAGGGGGCGCGGGGAAAAACTGTTTTTT.

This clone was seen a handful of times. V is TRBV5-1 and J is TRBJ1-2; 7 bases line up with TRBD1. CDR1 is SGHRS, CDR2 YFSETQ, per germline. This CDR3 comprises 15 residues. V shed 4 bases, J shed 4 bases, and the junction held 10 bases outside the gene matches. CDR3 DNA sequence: TGCGCCAGCAGCCGGTCGGGACAGACCTTCTATGGCTACACCTTC. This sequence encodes CASSRSGQTFYGYTF.

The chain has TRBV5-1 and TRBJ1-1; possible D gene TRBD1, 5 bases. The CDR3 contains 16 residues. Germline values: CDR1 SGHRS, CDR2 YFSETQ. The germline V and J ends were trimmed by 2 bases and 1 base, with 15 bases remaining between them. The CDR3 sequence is CASSFNNQGWNTEAFF. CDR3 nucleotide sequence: TGCGCCAGCAGCTTTAACAATCAGGGATGGAACACTGAAGCTTTCTTT.